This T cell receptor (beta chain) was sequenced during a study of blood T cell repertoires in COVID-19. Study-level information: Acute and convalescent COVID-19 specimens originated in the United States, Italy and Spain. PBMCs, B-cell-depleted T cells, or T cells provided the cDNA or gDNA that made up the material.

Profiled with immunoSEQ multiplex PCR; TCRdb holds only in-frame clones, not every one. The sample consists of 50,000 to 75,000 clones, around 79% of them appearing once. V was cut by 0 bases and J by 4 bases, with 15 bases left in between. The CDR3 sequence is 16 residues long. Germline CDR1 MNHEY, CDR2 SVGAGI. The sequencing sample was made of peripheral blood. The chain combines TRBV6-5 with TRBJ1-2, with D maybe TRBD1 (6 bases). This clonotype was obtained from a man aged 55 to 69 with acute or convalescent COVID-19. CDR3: CASSYSSQGTIYGYTF. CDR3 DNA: TGTGCCAGCAGTTACTCGAGTCAGGGGACCATCTATGGCTACACCTTC.